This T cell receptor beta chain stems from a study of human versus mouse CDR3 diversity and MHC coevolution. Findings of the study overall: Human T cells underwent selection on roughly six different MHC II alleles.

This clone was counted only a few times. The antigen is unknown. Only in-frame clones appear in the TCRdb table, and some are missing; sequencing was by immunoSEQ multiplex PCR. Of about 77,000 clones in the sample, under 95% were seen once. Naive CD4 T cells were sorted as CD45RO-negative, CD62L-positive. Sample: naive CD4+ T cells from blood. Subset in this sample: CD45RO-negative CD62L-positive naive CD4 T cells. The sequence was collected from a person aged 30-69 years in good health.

This CDR3 is CASSEPARNSGNTIYF. The CDR3 DNA reads TGTGCCAGCAGTGAACCGGCTAGAAACTCTGGAAACACCATATATTTT. J is TRBJ1-3 and V is TRBV6-1; D is unresolved. The CDR3 extends over 16 amino acids. Looked up from germline, CDR1 is MNHNS and CDR2 is SASEGT. Deletions cut 2 bases from V and 0 bases from J, with 11 bases between.